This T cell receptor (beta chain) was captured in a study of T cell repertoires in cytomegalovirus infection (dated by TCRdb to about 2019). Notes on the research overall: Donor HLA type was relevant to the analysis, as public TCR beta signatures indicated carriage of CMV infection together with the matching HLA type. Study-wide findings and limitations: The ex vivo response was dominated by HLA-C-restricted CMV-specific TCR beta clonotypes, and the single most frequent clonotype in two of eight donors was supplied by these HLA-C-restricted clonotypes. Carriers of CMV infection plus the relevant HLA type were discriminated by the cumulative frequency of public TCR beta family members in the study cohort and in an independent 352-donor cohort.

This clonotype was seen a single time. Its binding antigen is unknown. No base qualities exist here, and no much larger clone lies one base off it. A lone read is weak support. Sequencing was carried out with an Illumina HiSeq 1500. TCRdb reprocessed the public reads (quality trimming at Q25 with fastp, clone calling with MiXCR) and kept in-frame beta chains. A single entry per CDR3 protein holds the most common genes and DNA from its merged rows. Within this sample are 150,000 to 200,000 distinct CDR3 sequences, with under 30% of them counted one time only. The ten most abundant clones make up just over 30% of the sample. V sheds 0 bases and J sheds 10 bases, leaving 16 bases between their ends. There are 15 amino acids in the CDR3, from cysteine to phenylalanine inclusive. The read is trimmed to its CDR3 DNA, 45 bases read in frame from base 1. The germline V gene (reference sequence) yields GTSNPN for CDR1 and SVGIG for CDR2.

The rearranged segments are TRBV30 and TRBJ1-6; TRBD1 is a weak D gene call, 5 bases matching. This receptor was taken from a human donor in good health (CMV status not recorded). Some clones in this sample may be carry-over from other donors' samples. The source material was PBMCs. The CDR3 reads CAWSVLGPPSSPLHF. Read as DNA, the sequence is TGTGCCTGGAGTGTATTGGGACCGCCTTCATCACCCCTCCACTTT.